The 13 T cell receptor beta chains presented below share a single source sample, sequenced in a study of blood T cell repertoires in COVID-19. Here immunoSEQ multiplex PCR was the method, and the copy in TCRdb shows in-frame clones only, minus some. The sample has approximately 280,000 clones, roughly 85% seen once. The sequencing sample was made of PBMCs or T cells enriched from blood (not recorded which). These receptor sequences come from a woman in her 50s who had recovered from COVID-19.

The DNA for the CDR3 is TGTGCCAGTAGTATCCTCGGTTCCGGGGAGCTGTTTTTT. Protein product: CASSILGSGELFF. The rearrangement uses TRBV19 and TRBJ2-2, with no clear D. Deletions cut 3 bases from V and 6 bases from J, with 8 bases between. This CDR3 comprises 13 residues. Germline CDR1 is LNHDA and CDR2 is SQIVND (reference sequence).

The chain is built from TRBV19 and TRBJ2-2; the D is unclear. Germline CDR1 and CDR2: LNHDA and SQIVND (reference sequence). The CDR3 extends over 15 amino acids. V was clipped by 7 bases and J by 0 bases, with 12 bases between them. CDR3 residues: CASTSGSSNTGELFF. CDR3 DNA sequence: TGTGCCAGTACCTCAGGCAGCTCGAACACCGGGGAGCTGTTTTTT.

The chain joins TRBV6-4 to TRBJ1-6; maybe TRBD1 (5 bases). With 3 bases removed from V and 5 bases from J, the gap between germline ends came to 8 bases. The CDR3 runs 14 residues. CDR1 and CDR2 from the germline V gene are MRHNA and SNTAGT. CDR3 sequence (DNA): TGTGCCAGCAGTGAAACGGGGGATAATTCACCCCTCCACTTT. It codes for CASSETGDNSPLHF.

This clone came up once. The chain joins TRBV5-4 to TRBJ1-4; D is uncertain. The germline V gene has CDR1 SGHNT and CDR2 YYREEE (reference sequence). The length of the CDR3 is 14 residues. Trimming removed 4 bases from V and 0 bases from J, with 7 bases in between. The CDR3 sequence is CASSRESTNEKLFF. The CDR3 DNA reads TGTGCCAGCAGCCGCGAATCAACTAATGAAAAACTGTTTTTT.

This clone was counted ten times or more. The chain links TRBV19 to TRBJ2-1, with TRBD2 matching 10 bases. The junction had 9 bases not matched to a gene; V was cut back by 7 bases and J by 6 bases. Germline assignment: CDR1 LNHDA and CDR2 SQIVND (reference sequence). The CDR3 extends over 15 amino acids. The CDR3 DNA reads as TGTGCCAGTACAACTCTAGCGGGGGTAACCAATGAGCAGTTCTTC. Translating gives CASTTLAGVTNEQFF.

CDR3 DNA sequence: TGTGCCAGCAACGGGGAGACCCAGTACTTC. This gives the protein CASNGETQYF. The rearrangement uses TRBV28 and TRBJ2-5, with no clear D. Germline loops: CDR1 MDHEN, CDR2 SYDVKM. The CDR3 runs to 10 residues. V lost 7 bases and J 5 bases, leaving 5 bases between the germline ends.

The CDR3 sequence is CASSLGTGEQYF. CDR3 nucleotide sequence: TGCGCCAGCAGCTTGGGGACAGGCGAGCAGTACTTC. V and J are TRBV5-1 and TRBJ2-7, with TRBD1 identical over 7 bases. The length of the CDR3 is 12 residues. Germline CDR1 SGHRS, CDR2 YFSETQ. The V and J ends lost 0 bases and 6 bases, in that order; junction bases with no gene match: 0.

The V gene is TRBV6-2 or TRBV6-3, the J gene TRBJ2-5; no reliable D call. V gave up 0 bases and J gave up 2 bases, with 10 bases separating them. This CDR3 has 15 amino acids. From germline, CDR1 is MNHEY and CDR2 SVGEGT. DNA of the CDR3: TGTGCCAGCAGTTACTCTCCTACCTTACAAGAGACCCAGTACTTC. Translating it yields CASSYSPTLQETQYF.

V is TRBV27 and J is TRBJ1-1; tentatively, D is TRBD1 (5 bases). Germline lookup yields CDR1 MNHEY and CDR2 SMNVEV (reference sequence). The CDR3 is 14 amino acids. The germline V and J ends were trimmed by 5 bases and 4 bases, with 14 bases remaining between them. Here the CDR3 DNA reads TGTGCCAGCAGTACGACAAGGGGTCCCACTGAAGCTTTCTTT. It codes for CASSTTRGPTEAFF.

This chain connects TRBV24-1 to TRBJ1-5; 9 bases map to TRBD1. The CDR3 totals 16 residues. Trimming removed 5 bases from V and 2 bases from J; junction bases left unmatched: 6. Germline assignment: CDR1 KGHDR and CDR2 SFDVKD. The CDR3 DNA reads TGTGCCACCAGTGCGGGACAGGGTTTTGGCAATCAGCCCCAGCATTTT. This gives the protein CATSAGQGFGNQPQHF.

The chain couples TRBV6-2 or TRBV6-3 to TRBJ1-2; 7 nucleotides match TRBD1. The junction had 5 bases not matched to a gene; V was cut back by 5 bases and J by 5 bases. The CDR3 length is 13 residues. Germline V gene data show CDR1 as MNHEY and CDR2 as SVGEGT. CDR3 in DNA: TGTGCCAGCAGTAAGGACAGGATTTATGGCTACACCTTC. Translated: CASSKDRIYGYTF.

The chain couples TRBV28 to TRBJ1-2; no clear D. With 6 bases removed from V and 4 bases from J, the gap between germline ends came to 6 bases. Per germline, CDR1 MDHEN and CDR2 SYDVKM. The CDR3 has 11 amino acids. The DNA of the CDR3 is TGTGCCAGCAGCCTCAGCTATGGCTACACCTTC. It yields the protein CASSLSYGYTF.

This chain joins TRBV28 and TRBJ2-1; TRBD1 aligns across 8 bases. CDR1 MDHEN and CDR2 SYDVKM come from the germline V gene. The J segment lost 8 bases and the V segment lost 6 bases, leaving 12 bases of the junction unmatched. The CDR3 runs to 15 residues. CDR3 in amino acids: CASRPERTGIYEQFF. The CDR3 DNA is TGTGCCAGCAGACCTGAACGGACAGGGATTTATGAGCAGTTCTTC.